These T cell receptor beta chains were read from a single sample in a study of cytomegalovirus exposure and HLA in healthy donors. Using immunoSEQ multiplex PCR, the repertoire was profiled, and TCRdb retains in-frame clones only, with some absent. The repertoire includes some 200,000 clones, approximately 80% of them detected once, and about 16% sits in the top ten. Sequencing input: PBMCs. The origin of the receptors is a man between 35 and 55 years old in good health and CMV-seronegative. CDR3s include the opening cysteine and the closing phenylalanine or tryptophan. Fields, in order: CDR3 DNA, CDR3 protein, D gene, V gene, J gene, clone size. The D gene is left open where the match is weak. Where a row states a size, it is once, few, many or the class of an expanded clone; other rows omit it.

CDR3 DNA: TGTGCCAGCAGCTTAGGATCGCGGCAGGGAGGGGAAAAACTGTTTTTT
CDR3 protein: CASSLGSRQGGEKLFF
D gene: NA
V gene: TRBV11-2
J gene: TRBJ1-4
clone size: NA

CDR3 DNA: TGTGCCAGCAGCCAAGATCTCACAGGTTCAGGCTACAATGAGCAGTTCTTC
CDR3 protein: CASSQDLTGSGYNEQFF
D gene: NA
V gene: TRBV4-2
J gene: TRBJ2-1
clone size: NA

CDR3 DNA: TGTGCCAGCAGCTTAGAGCGGGGGGTTCTGGCGGAGACCCAGTACTTC
CDR3 protein: CASSLERGVLAETQYF
D gene: TRBD2
V gene: TRBV11-2
J gene: TRBJ2-5
clone size: NA

CDR3 DNA: TGTGCCAGTAGTATAACGGGTAGCAATCAGCCCCAGCATTTT
CDR3 protein: CASSITGSNQPQHF
D gene: NA
V gene: TRBV19
J gene: TRBJ1-5
clone size: NA

CDR3 DNA: TGTGCTAGTGGTTTAAACAGTAATTCACCCCTCCACTTT
CDR3 protein: CASGLNSNSPLHF
D gene: NA
V gene: TRBV12-5
J gene: TRBJ1-6
clone size: NA

CDR3 DNA: TGCGCCAGCAGCGCGACAGTCTCTGGGGCCAACGTCCTGACTTTC
CDR3 protein: CASSATVSGANVLTF
D gene: NA
V gene: TRBV5-1
J gene: TRBJ2-6
clone size: NA

CDR3 DNA: TGTGCCAGCAGCGTCGGGGGGGGTACCTCGAGCGAGCAGTACTTC
CDR3 protein: CASSVGGGTSSEQYF
D gene: TRBD2
V gene: TRBV9
J gene: TRBJ2-7
clone size: NA

CDR3 DNA: TGTGCCAGCGCCTATAGCGGGAGTAAAGAGACCCAGTACTTC
CDR3 protein: CASAYSGSKETQYF
D gene: TRBD2
V gene: TRBV7-2
J gene: TRBJ2-5
clone size: NA

CDR3 DNA: TGTGCCAGCAGTTTCCAGGTTGACACTGAAGCTTTCTTT
CDR3 protein: CASSFQVDTEAFF
D gene: NA
V gene: TRBV28
J gene: TRBJ1-1
clone size: NA

CDR3 DNA: TGTGCCAGCAGTCTCCCCGGGGTCTACGAGCAGTACTTC
CDR3 protein: CASSLPGVYEQYF
D gene: NA
V gene: TRBV28
J gene: TRBJ2-7
clone size: NA

CDR3 DNA: TGTGCCAGCTCGCCGCAGGGGACGGGGCAGCCCCAGCATTTT
CDR3 protein: CASSPQGTGQPQHF
D gene: NA
V gene: TRBV18
J gene: TRBJ1-5
clone size: NA

CDR3 DNA: TGTGCCATCAGTACAAGGGGTGACTACGAGCAGTACTTC
CDR3 protein: CAISTRGDYEQYF
D gene: NA
V gene: TRBV10-3
J gene: TRBJ2-7
clone size: NA

CDR3 DNA: TGTGCCAGCAGCCTGGCGGGGCGCGGCACCGGGGAGCTGTTTTTT
CDR3 protein: CASSLAGRGTGELFF
D gene: NA
V gene: TRBV14
J gene: TRBJ2-2
clone size: NA

CDR3 DNA: TGTGCCAGCAGTGATACAGGGTCTGGGGCCAACGTCCTGACTTTC
CDR3 protein: CASSDTGSGANVLTF
D gene: NA
V gene: TRBV6-4
J gene: TRBJ2-6
clone size: NA

CDR3 DNA: TGTGCCAGCCGGAGCGGGAGGGCTTCCACCGGGGAGCTGTTTTTT
CDR3 protein: CASRSGRASTGELFF
D gene: TRBD2
V gene: TRBV7-3
J gene: TRBJ2-2
clone size: NA

CDR3 DNA: TGCAGCGCTGGGGACAGGTGGACTGAAGCTTTCTTT
CDR3 protein: CSAGDRWTEAFF
D gene: TRBD1
V gene: TRBV29-1
J gene: TRBJ1-1
clone size: NA

CDR3 DNA: TGTGCCAGCAGCCCTCTCGGGACAGTTGCTGGAAACACCATATATTTT
CDR3 protein: CASSPLGTVAGNTIYF
D gene: TRBD1
V gene: TRBV14
J gene: TRBJ1-3
clone size: NA

CDR3 DNA: TGCGCCAGCAGCGCCGAAGGGACAGTCGCGAACACCGGGGAGCTGTTTTTT
CDR3 protein: CASSAEGTVANTGELFF
D gene: TRBD1
V gene: TRBV4-1
J gene: TRBJ2-2
clone size: few

CDR3 DNA: TGTGCCAGCAGCGTAGCTACCACAGATACGCAGTATTTT
CDR3 protein: CASSVATTDTQYF
D gene: NA
V gene: TRBV5-4
J gene: TRBJ2-3
clone size: NA

CDR3 DNA: TGTGCCAGCAGCTTAGCGTACCTGGCGGATGGAAACACCATATATTTT
CDR3 protein: CASSLAYLADGNTIYF
D gene: NA
V gene: TRBV7-2
J gene: TRBJ1-3
clone size: NA

CDR3 DNA: TGTGCCAGCAGCTTAGGGGCGGGGGGCACTGAAGCTTTCTTT
CDR3 protein: CASSLGAGGTEAFF
D gene: NA
V gene: TRBV7-2
J gene: TRBJ1-1
clone size: NA

CDR3 DNA: TGTGCCAGCAGCTTAACGGGCGGGGGATCCTACAATGAGCAGTTCTTC
CDR3 protein: CASSLTGGGSYNEQFF
D gene: TRBD2
V gene: TRBV7-3
J gene: TRBJ2-1
clone size: NA

CDR3 DNA: TGTGCCAGCAATCTTAGCGGGGGTCGTGATGAGCAGTTCTTC
CDR3 protein: CASNLSGGRDEQFF
D gene: TRBD2
V gene: TRBV6-6
J gene: TRBJ2-1
clone size: NA

CDR3 DNA: TGTGCCAGTTTACTAGCGGGAGCTGCGGGCAAAAACATTCAGTACTTC
CDR3 protein: CASLLAGAAGKNIQYF
D gene: TRBD2
V gene: TRBV2
J gene: TRBJ2-4
clone size: NA

CDR3 DNA: TGTGCCATCAGTGACTCACGAGGTATTGGGGAGCTGTTTTTT
CDR3 protein: CAISDSRGIGELFF
D gene: NA
V gene: TRBV10-3
J gene: TRBJ2-2
clone size: NA

CDR3 DNA: TGTGCCAGTAGCGCGGAGACGTATGGCTACACCTTC
CDR3 protein: CASSAETYGYTF
D gene: NA
V gene: TRBV19
J gene: TRBJ1-2
clone size: once

CDR3 DNA: TGTGCCTGGAGTGTAGACAGGGGAAACACCATATATTTT
CDR3 protein: CAWSVDRGNTIYF
D gene: NA
V gene: TRBV30
J gene: TRBJ1-3
clone size: NA

CDR3 DNA: TGTGCCAGCAGCGCCAGGGGGGTCTTGAACACTGAAGCTTTCTTT
CDR3 protein: CASSARGVLNTEAFF
D gene: TRBD1
V gene: TRBV9
J gene: TRBJ1-1
clone size: NA

CDR3 DNA: TGTGCCAGCAGCTCGCCGACGTGGGGAGGGGAAGAGACCCAGTACTTC
CDR3 protein: CASSSPTWGGEETQYF
D gene: TRBD2
V gene: TRBV13
J gene: TRBJ2-5
clone size: few

CDR3 DNA: TGTGCCACTCCGGGAGAACTGAACGCTGAAGCTTTCTTT
CDR3 protein: CATPGELNAEAFF
D gene: NA
V gene: TRBV2
J gene: TRBJ1-1
clone size: NA

CDR3 DNA: TGCGCCAGCAGCCAAGCGGAGAGTGGCTACGAGCAGTACTTC
CDR3 protein: CASSQAESGYEQYF
D gene: NA
V gene: TRBV4-3
J gene: TRBJ2-7
clone size: NA

CDR3 DNA: TGTGCCAGCAGTTACTCGCGAACAGGGCGTCAGCCCCAGCATTTT
CDR3 protein: CASSYSRTGRQPQHF
D gene: NA
V gene: TRBV6-5
J gene: TRBJ1-5
clone size: NA

CDR3 DNA: TGTGCCAGCAGCCCCACGGGACTAGCGGGGGGCCGGCAGGAGACCCAGTACTTC
CDR3 protein: CASSPTGLAGGRQETQYF
D gene: TRBD2
V gene: TRBV9
J gene: TRBJ2-5
clone size: NA

CDR3 DNA: TGTGCCAGCAGCCAAGATCAGAGTCGGCTAGCGGGAAGTGCGCAGTATTTT
CDR3 protein: CASSQDQSRLAGSAQYF
D gene: TRBD2
V gene: TRBV4-2
J gene: TRBJ2-3
clone size: NA

CDR3 DNA: TGCGCCAGCAGCCAAGAATTCCTTAACACAGATACGCAGTATTTT
CDR3 protein: CASSQEFLNTDTQYF
D gene: NA
V gene: TRBV4-1
J gene: TRBJ2-3
clone size: once

CDR3 DNA: TGTGCCAGCCGGACTGGACTCACAGATACGCAGTATTTT
CDR3 protein: CASRTGLTDTQYF
D gene: NA
V gene: TRBV6-6
J gene: TRBJ2-3
clone size: NA

CDR3 DNA: TGTGCCAGCAGCCGGAACAACCTTGACCAGGGGAACACTGAAGCTTTCTTT
CDR3 protein: CASSRNNLDQGNTEAFF
D gene: NA
V gene: TRBV7-3
J gene: TRBJ1-1
clone size: NA

CDR3 DNA: TGTGCCAGCAGCTTAGAATCCGGGACTGGGAATGAAAAACTGTTTTTT
CDR3 protein: CASSLESGTGNEKLFF
D gene: NA
V gene: TRBV7-9
J gene: TRBJ1-4
clone size: NA

CDR3 DNA: TGCGCCAGCAGTCATTCAGACAGGGTCGAAAAGAACACTGAAGCTTTCTTT
CDR3 protein: CASSHSDRVEKNTEAFF
D gene: TRBD1
V gene: TRBV23-1
J gene: TRBJ1-1
clone size: NA

CDR3 DNA: TGTGCCAGCAGCCAAGAGGGCAGATTCACCGGGGAGCTGTTTTTT
CDR3 protein: CASSQEGRFTGELFF
D gene: NA
V gene: TRBV4-2
J gene: TRBJ2-2
clone size: few

CDR3 DNA: TGTGCCAGCAGCGGTAGCTCAGGGGGCAACACTGAAGCTTTCTTT
CDR3 protein: CASSGSSGGNTEAFF
D gene: TRBD1
V gene: TRBV7-8
J gene: TRBJ1-1
clone size: NA

CDR3 DNA: TGTGCCACCAGCACGCCGGAAGCGAGATGGGAAAAACTGTTTTTT
CDR3 protein: CATSTPEARWEKLFF
D gene: NA
V gene: TRBV15
J gene: TRBJ1-4
clone size: NA

CDR3 DNA: TGTGCCAGCAGAGCTAACAGTCCTGGAAACACCATATATTTT
CDR3 protein: CASRANSPGNTIYF
D gene: NA
V gene: TRBV6-5
J gene: TRBJ1-3
clone size: NA

CDR3 DNA: TGTGCCAGCCGGGAAGGGGGCACCGAAATAAATTCACCCCTCCACTTT
CDR3 protein: CASREGGTEINSPLHF
D gene: TRBD1
V gene: TRBV6-6
J gene: TRBJ1-6
clone size: NA

CDR3 DNA: TGTGCCAGCAGCTTAGAGTCGTTGCGGCAGTACTTC
CDR3 protein: CASSLESLRQYF
D gene: NA
V gene: TRBV7-9
J gene: TRBJ2-7
clone size: NA

CDR3 DNA: TGTGCCAGCAGCTTAAGAGAGAGCAATCAGCCCCAGCATTTT
CDR3 protein: CASSLRESNQPQHF
D gene: NA
V gene: TRBV7-8
J gene: TRBJ1-5
clone size: NA

CDR3 DNA: TGTGCCAGCAGTGAATTTGAGAGCGGGACCTACAATGAGCAGTTCTTC
CDR3 protein: CASSEFESGTYNEQFF
D gene: TRBD2
V gene: TRBV6-4
J gene: TRBJ2-1
clone size: NA

CDR3 DNA: TGTGCCAGCAGTTTATCTCCTCCCGGGACTAGCGGGTACAATGAGCAGTTCTTC
CDR3 protein: CASSLSPPGTSGYNEQFF
D gene: TRBD2
V gene: TRBV27
J gene: TRBJ2-1
clone size: NA

CDR3 DNA: TGTGCCAGTAGACGGTCAGGTTCAGGGGATTCGGGAGATACGCAGTATTTT
CDR3 protein: CASRRSGSGDSGDTQYF
D gene: NA
V gene: TRBV19
J gene: TRBJ2-3
clone size: NA

CDR3 DNA: TGTGCCAGCAGTTTATTTCCGGGTTCCTACGAGCAGTACTTC
CDR3 protein: CASSLFPGSYEQYF
D gene: NA
V gene: TRBV28
J gene: TRBJ2-7
clone size: NA

CDR3 DNA: TGTGCCAGCAGCCAAGTCGGGACTAGCCTCTACGAGCAGTACTTC
CDR3 protein: CASSQVGTSLYEQYF
D gene: TRBD2
V gene: TRBV14
J gene: TRBJ2-7
clone size: NA

CDR3 DNA: TGTGCCAGCAGCCTGGAACCCGGCGGGAGGGCCTTC
CDR3 protein: CASSLEPGGRAF
D gene: TRBD2
V gene: TRBV11-2
J gene: TRBJ2-4
clone size: NA

CDR3 DNA: TGTGCCAGCACCCGGGGGGGCTACGAGCAGTACTTC
CDR3 protein: CASTRGGYEQYF
D gene: TRBD2
V gene: TRBV13
J gene: TRBJ2-7
clone size: NA

CDR3 DNA: TGTGCCAGCTCCTCGTCAAAGCGGGGGGGATGGGAGACCCAGTACTTC
CDR3 protein: CASSSSKRGGWETQYF
D gene: TRBD2
V gene: TRBV6-4
J gene: TRBJ2-5
clone size: NA

CDR3 DNA: TGCGCCAGCAGCTTAGGACTAGCGGGGAACACCGGGGAGCTGTTTTTT
CDR3 protein: CASSLGLAGNTGELFF
D gene: TRBD2
V gene: TRBV5-1
J gene: TRBJ2-2
clone size: NA

CDR3 DNA: TGTGCCATCAGTGAAGCCGCCCCGAGGGAGGCTTTCTTT
CDR3 protein: CAISEAAPREAFF
D gene: NA
V gene: TRBV10-3
J gene: TRBJ1-1
clone size: NA

CDR3 DNA: TGTTCCAGCAGCTTAGGCGGGGCTGGAAACACCATATATTTT
CDR3 protein: CSSSLGGAGNTIYF
D gene: NA
V gene: TRBV7-9
J gene: TRBJ1-3
clone size: NA

CDR3 DNA: TGCGCCAGCAGTGAGGGTGCGGGGAGCCAAGAGACCCAGTACTTC
CDR3 protein: CASSEGAGSQETQYF
D gene: NA
V gene: TRBV10-1
J gene: TRBJ2-5
clone size: NA

CDR3 DNA: TGTGCCAGCAGCTTGGCGGGTTTCACTGAAGCTTTCTTT
CDR3 protein: CASSLAGFTEAFF
D gene: NA
V gene: TRBV5-6
J gene: TRBJ1-1
clone size: few

CDR3 DNA: TGTGCCAGCAGCCCTACAGAGTCCTATGGCTACACCTTC
CDR3 protein: CASSPTESYGYTF
D gene: NA
V gene: TRBV7-9
J gene: TRBJ1-2
clone size: NA